This T cell receptor (beta chain) emerged from a study of control samples from healthy donors and cancer patients. CDR3 length equals 15 residues. Germline assignment: CDR1 SGHNT and CDR2 YENEEA. V lost 5 bases, J lost 11 bases, and 10 bases stayed unmatched. Some clones are missing from TCRdb's copy, which holds only in-frame ones; the method was immunoSEQ multiplex PCR. The sample lists roughly 63,000 clones, 90% seen once, with about 6.5% in the top ten. This rearrangement joins TRBV11-3 to TRBJ1-6; 9 bases are shared with TRBD1. This clonotype was sampled from a man in his sixties with colorectal cancer. Material for sequencing was PBMCs. CDR3 in DNA: TGTGCCAGCAGCGGGGGGACAGGGCTCGCGGCACCCCTCCACTTT. This encodes CASSGGTGLAAPLHF.